One sample yielded the 20 T cell receptor beta chains listed below, sequenced in a study of T-cell reconstitution after alpha-beta-depleted transplantation in children (dated by TCRdb to about 2016). The library was built by means of PCR. Sequenced using an Illumina HiSeq 2500. To normalize quantification of the TCRbeta repertoire, the TCR libraries were built with molecular barcoding that relied on unique molecular identifiers. TCRdb took the public reads, trimmed them with fastp at Q25, ran MiXCR for clone calling and kept in-frame beta chains. Under each unique CDR3 protein, matching rows form one entry showing the most common genes and DNA. In all, the sample holds around 530,000 distinct CDR3 sequences, and around a third of those were seen once. The ten biggest clones cover roughly 2.5% of the sample. The source was PBMCs from the stem cell graft donor, collected from the stem cell graft. Receptors were obtained from a human donor who donated a stem cell graft to a child with aplastic anemia.

This sequence joins TRBV5-1 and TRBJ2-6; no clear D gene. The length of the CDR3 is 18 residues. The germline V gene has CDR1 SGHRS and CDR2 YFSETQ. V was cut by 0 bases and J by 2 bases, with 15 bases left in between. CDR3 coding DNA: TGCGCCAGCAGCTTGGCGGTCACAAACTACGCTGGGGCCAACGTCCTGACTTTC. This encodes CASSLAVTNYAGANVLTF. Full variable domain (outside the CDR3, taken from reference TRBV5-1 and TRBJ2-6): KAGVTQTPRYLIKTRGQQVTLSCSPISGHRSVSWYQQTPGQGLQFLFEYFSETQRNKGNFPGRFSGRQFSNSRSEMNVSTLELGDSALYLCASSLAVTNYAGANVLTFGAGSRLTVL.

This chain connects TRBV5-6 to TRBJ2-1, with TRBD2 matching over 7 bases. The CDR3 runs 14 residues. Germline CDR1 reads SGHDT; CDR2 reads YYEEEE. Trimming took 0 bases from V and 9 from J; bases not matched to a gene: 6. In nucleotides, the CDR3 is TGTGCCAGCAGCTTGGTCCAGCGGGACTCTGAGCAGTTCTTC. It is translated as CASSLVQRDSEQFF.

The chain employs TRBV5-1 and TRBJ2-3; no reliable D call. Per the germline V gene, CDR1 is SGHRS and CDR2 is YFSETQ. The germline V and J ends were trimmed by 4 bases and 0 bases, with 15 bases remaining between them. CDR3 size: 16 residues. The CDR3 DNA reads as TGCGCCAGCAGCCCCCCAGTGGCGTTGAGCACAGATACGCAGTATTTT. Translated, it gives CASSPPVALSTDTQYF. Complete variable domain (other parts from reference TRBV5-1 and TRBJ2-3): KAGVTQTPRYLIKTRGQQVTLSCSPISGHRSVSWYQQTPGQGLQFLFEYFSETQRNKGNFPGRFSGRQFSNSRSEMNVSTLELGDSALYLCASSPPVALSTDTQYFGPGTRLTVL.

This chain links TRBV28 with TRBJ2-5; no clear D. This CDR3 region has 15 residues. Trimming stripped 4 bases from V and 2 bases from J, with 14 bases between. In germline, CDR1 is MDHEN, CDR2 SYDVKM. This CDR3 reads CASSSFSVGQETQYF. In DNA, the CDR3 is TGTGCCAGCAGTTCTTTTTCCGTGGGACAAGAGACCCAGTACTTC. Full variable domain (missing parts from reference TRBV28 and TRBJ2-5): DVKVTQSSRYLVKRTGEKVFLECVQDMDHENMFWYRQDPGLGLRLIYFSYDVKMKEKGDIPEGYSVSREKKERFSLILESASTNQTSMYLCASSSFSVGQETQYFGPGTRLLVL.

The chain uses TRBV28 and TRBJ1-1; no firm D call. V lost 4 bases and J lost 4, with 10 bases in between. Germline CDR1 and CDR2: MDHEN and SYDVKM. CDR3 length equals 13 residues. CDR3 residues: CASSWSPATEAFF. DNA of the CDR3: TGTGCCAGCAGTTGGAGTCCGGCCACTGAAGCTTTCTTT.

The chain employs TRBV10-2 and TRBJ2-7; TRBD1 aligns across 7 bases. The J segment lost 3 bases and the V segment lost 3 bases, leaving 11 bases of the junction unmatched. CDR1 and CDR2 from the germline V gene are WSHSY and SAAADI. This CDR3 is built from 16 residues. The CDR3 protein is CASSDGFGTDIYEQYF. The CDR3, as DNA: TGCGCCAGCAGTGATGGATTCGGGACAGATATCTACGAGCAGTACTTC.

This clonotype showed up just a few times. The chain combines TRBV20-1 with TRBJ1-2, with 7 bases matching TRBD1. J lost 3 bases, V lost 0 bases, and 4 bases had no gene match. This CDR3 comprises 14 residues. From germline, CDR1 is DFQATT and CDR2 SNEGSKA (reference sequence). CDR3: CSARDARGDYGYTF. The DNA of the CDR3 is TGCAGTGCTAGAGATGCCAGGGGGGACTATGGCTACACCTTC.

The chain combines TRBV6-5 with TRBJ2-5, with unresolved D. The CDR3 is 15 residues long. In germline, CDR1 is MNHEY, CDR2 SVGAGI. Trimming left V 4 bases short and J 2 bases short, with 14 bases between. The CDR3 loop reads CASSSTTLKQETQYF. Written as DNA, the CDR3 is TGTGCCAGCAGTTCAACGACCCTGAAACAAGAGACCCAGTACTTC.

This clonotype appeared a few times. This chain's CDR3 is CASSPPGWTTEAFF. The DNA of the CDR3 is TGTGCCAGCAGCCCTCCGGGGTGGACCACTGAAGCTTTCTTT. V and J are TRBV7-2 and TRBJ1-1; D call uncertain. Looked up from germline, CDR1 is SGHTA and CDR2 is FQGNSA. V was clipped by 5 bases and J by 4 bases, with 14 bases between them. This CDR3 has 14 residues.

This clonotype was detected many times. The V gene is TRBV12-3 or TRBV12-4, the J gene TRBJ1-1; D gene ambiguous. Trimming removed 8 bases at V and 4 bases at J, with 8 bases between. This CDR3 has 11 residues. CDR3 loop: CASGTGTEAFF. CDR3 nucleotides: TGTGCCAGCGGTACGGGCACTGAAGCTTTCTTT.

The table lists this clonotype with a count of one. The CDR3 DNA reads TGTGCCAGCAGGATACAGGGAGGGGTCCAAGAGACCCAGTACTTC. Translation gives CASRIQGGVQETQYF. The rearrangement joins TRBV28 to TRBJ2-5; a weak D match, TRBD2 (7 bases). The CDR3 covers 15 residues. Germline V gene data show CDR1 as MDHEN and CDR2 as SYDVKM. V gave up 6 bases and J gave up 1 base, with 15 bases separating them.

This chain uses TRBV10-3 with TRBJ2-6; D possibly corresponds to TRBD1 (5 bases). The length of the CDR3 is 15 residues. Germline CDR1 and CDR2: ENHRY and SYGVKD. V was trimmed by 2 bases and J by 0 bases, leaving 5 bases between them. The chain's CDR3 is CAISEQGSGANVLTF. The CDR3 nucleotides are TGTGCCATCAGTGAGCAGGGCTCTGGGGCCAACGTCCTGACTTTC.

Remarks on this clonotype: At one end, the junction sequence differs from germline, possibly due to a read error. This sequence joins TRBV24-1 and TRBJ1-4; 9 bases align to TRBD1. CDR3 length: 15 amino acids. CDR1 and CDR2 from the germline V gene are KGHDR and SFDVKD. The CDR3 coding sequence is TGTGCCACCAGCACCGGGACAGGGACTAGTGAAAAACTGTTTTTT. This encodes CATSTGTGTSEKLFF.

V gene TRBV5-6 combines with J gene TRBJ1-2; D remains ambiguous. V lost 4 bases and J lost 0, with 22 bases in between. CDR1 is SGHDT, CDR2 YYEEEE, per germline. The CDR3 extends over 18 amino acids. DNA of the CDR3: TGTGCCAGCAGCCCGGACCTGAGACGAAGCGTAACTAACTATGGCTACACCTTC. This translates into CASSPDLRRSVTNYGYTF.

This clonotype was counted between two and nine times. The J gene is TRBJ2-1, the V gene TRBV5-1; 9 positions agree with TRBD2. Per the germline V gene, CDR1 is SGHRS and CDR2 is YFSETQ. The CDR3 has 15 amino acids. V was clipped by 4 bases and J by 6 bases; unmatched bases: 8. The CDR3 DNA sequence: TGCGCCAGCAGCGGAGAAAGCGGGAGGTCCAATGAGCAGTTCTTC. Protein sequence: CASSGESGRSNEQFF.

This chain joins TRBV27 and TRBJ2-3, with D perhaps matching TRBD1 (7 bases). CDR3 length: 15 residues. Germline CDR1 and CDR2: MNHEY and SMNVEV (reference sequence). Trimming took off 8 bases at V and 4 bases at J, with 19 bases between the two ends. The CDR3 DNA reads TGTGCCAGCGCGGCGGGACAGATTTTTCCAGATACGCAGTATTTT. Its protein is CASAAGQIFPDTQYF.

The table lists this clonotype with a few counts. The chain combines TRBV28 with TRBJ1-5; D not resolved. Germline CDR1 reads MDHEN; CDR2 reads SYDVKM. V dropped 3 bases and J dropped 4 bases, with 7 bases sitting between them. CDR3 size: 13 residues. The CDR3 is CASSFPGNQPQHF. The CDR3 nucleotides read TGTGCCAGCAGTTTTCCGGGGAATCAGCCCCAGCATTTT.

This sequence joins TRBV25-1 and TRBJ1-2; 10 bases agree with TRBD1. The CDR3 runs 17 residues. Germline assignment: CDR1 MGHDK and CDR2 SYGVNS. The V and J ends lost 6 bases and 2 bases, in that order; junction bases with no gene match: 12. The CDR3 is CASRTNEGQGVNYGYTF. Here the CDR3 DNA reads TGTGCCAGCAGGACTAACGAAGGACAGGGGGTAAACTATGGCTACACCTTC.

The rearrangement uses TRBV7-9 and TRBJ2-7, with D tentatively TRBD2 (6 bases). Trimming removed 5 bases at V and 1 base at J, with 9 bases between. Germline V lookup: CDR1 SEHNR, CDR2 FQNEAQ (reference sequence). CDR3 length equals 13 residues. Written as DNA, the CDR3 is TGTGCCAGCAGCCCCCGGGAGTCCTACGAGCAGTACGTC. Translated, it gives CASSPRESYEQYV.

The rearrangement joins TRBV11-2 to TRBJ2-7, with 9 bases lining up with TRBD2. CDR1 and CDR2 (germline): SGHAT, FQNNGV. Unmatched junction bases numbered 5, after V lost 3 bases and J lost 2 bases. This CDR3 has 15 amino acids. The CDR3 spells CASSFRVAGAYEQYF. For the CDR3, the DNA is TGTGCCAGCAGCTTTCGGGTAGCGGGGGCCTACGAGCAGTACTTC.